The 3 T cell receptor beta chains below were found in one sample sequenced in a study of shared clonotypes between healthy human individuals (dated by TCRdb to between 2020 and 2021). CD8 naive samples were obtained by positive selection for CCR7 among CD45RO-negative cells, yielding a CD45RA+CCR7+ population from which TemRA cells were excluded. The library was made by the immunoSEQ multiplex PCR assay. Not all clones reach the TCRdb copy of this immuneACCESS table, which keeps in-frame sequences only. Checked studies attribute under half of the gap to unresolved V genes and leave the rest unexplained. Recorded for this sample are 1.5 million to 2.5 million clones; just under 95% of them occurred a single time. The biggest ten clones account for 1.2% of the sample. The sample was naive CD8+ T cells sorted from blood. Reading the label with the study, this specimen's cell subset or site is: CD45RA+CCR7+. The receptors derive from a man younger than 30 in good health.

This chain connects TRBV19 to TRBJ1-1; D perhaps matches TRBD1 (5 bases). CDR3 size: 15 residues. Per germline, CDR1 LNHDA and CDR2 SQIVND (reference sequence). V lost 3 bases and J 1 base, leaving 12 bases between the germline ends. The CDR3 protein is CASSIWGRANTEAFF. The CDR3 bases are TGTGCCAGTAGTATCTGGGGCAGGGCGAACACTGAAGCTTTCTTT.

The V and J genes are TRBV27 and TRBJ2-1; unclear D gene. Per germline, CDR1 MNHEY and CDR2 SMNVEV (reference sequence). The CDR3 is 13 residues long. The germline V and J ends were trimmed by 6 bases and 8 bases, with 14 bases remaining between them. CDR3 nucleotide sequence: TGTGCCAGCAGAAGGGCTAAAGGGTATGAGCAGTTCTTC. It translates to CASRRAKGYEQFF.

This sequence joins TRBV30 and TRBJ2-5; TRBD1 matches 7 bases. The CDR3 totals 14 residues. Germline values: CDR1 GTSNPN, CDR2 SVGIG (reference sequence). Trimming took 3 bases from V and 1 from J; bases not matched to a gene: 5. CDR3 sequence: CAWSLTGVQETQYF. DNA for the CDR3: TGTGCCTGGAGCCTTACAGGGGTCCAAGAGACCCAGTACTTC.